This TCR beta chain was documented in a study of beta chain features in type 1 diabetes. Findings of the study overall: A greater similarity of naive, central memory and Treg TCRB repertoires was seen among patients than among healthy donors. Type 1 diabetes patients showed a moderate but significant shortening of TCRB CDR3s in all four CD4+ subsets.

On average, the one heparinised blood draw given by each donor was approximately 100 mL. Turning to this clone: Its specificity is unknown.

Expressed TCRB transcripts were sequenced after all isolated RNA was converted to cDNA. Naive, central memory and regulatory T cell samples averaged about 4 million immunoSEQ reads each. The table came from immunoSEQ multiplex PCR; TCRdb's copy has only in-frame clones and leaves some out. This sample has 240,000 or so clones, with roughly 20% found just once. V shed 2 bases and J 4 bases; nucleotides not matched to a gene: 0. CDR3 length equals 15 residues. Germline-derived CDR1 and CDR2 are SGDLS and YYNGEE. Input material: naive CD4+ T cells from blood. The sequence was collected from a woman between 40 and 50 years old with type 1 diabetes. This chain joins TRBV9 and TRBJ2-5; TRBD2 matches at 15 bases. In DNA form, the CDR3 reads TGTGCCAGCAGCGTGGGACTAGCGGGGGGAGAGACCCAGTACTTC. Its translation: CASSVGLAGGETQYF.